Listed below are T cell receptor beta chains from one sample, sequenced in a study of blood T cell repertoires in COVID-19. Profiled with immunoSEQ multiplex PCR; TCRdb holds only in-frame clones, not every one. The sample includes 32,000 or so clones, about 91% of them seen just once. Sequencing input: peripheral blood. These receptor sequences come from a human donor in a cohort sampled during active COVID-19. CDR3s include the opening cysteine and the closing phenylalanine or tryptophan. Each record gives: V gene, J gene, D gene, clone size, CDR3 DNA, CDR3 protein. The D gene is left open where the match is weak. Not all rows give a size; the values are once, few, many and, for expanded clones, a class.

v_call: TRBV5-5
j_call: TRBJ2-5
d_call: -
clone_size: -
cdr3_nt: TGTGCCAGCAGCTTACGGACTCCCCAAGAGACCCAGTACTTC
cdr3_aa: CASSLRTPQETQYF

v_call: TRBV4-2
j_call: TRBJ2-3
d_call: TRBD1
clone_size: -
cdr3_nt: TGTGCCAGCAGCCTACGTTTACAGGGGGTGGAGGATACGCAGTATTTT
cdr3_aa: CASSLRLQGVEDTQYF

v_call: TRBV6-5
j_call: TRBJ1-4
d_call: -
clone_size: -
cdr3_nt: TGTGCCAGCAGTTACTCCAACAGGGCTGAAAAACTGTTTTTT
cdr3_aa: CASSYSNRAEKLFF

v_call: TRBV5-4
j_call: TRBJ1-2
d_call: -
clone_size: -
cdr3_nt: TGTGCCAGCAGCTTCTCCTATGGCTACACCTTC
cdr3_aa: CASSFSYGYTF

v_call: TRBV4-1
j_call: TRBJ2-4
d_call: TRBD2
clone_size: -
cdr3_nt: TGCGCCAGCAGCCAATTCCCTCTAGCGGGGGGGCAAAACATTCAGTACTTC
cdr3_aa: CASSQFPLAGGQNIQYF

v_call: TRBV7-2
j_call: TRBJ2-3
d_call: -
clone_size: few
cdr3_nt: TGTGCCAGCAGCGTACAGTCAGGCCACACAGATACGCAGTATTTT
cdr3_aa: CASSVQSGHTDTQYF

v_call: TRBV11-2
j_call: TRBJ2-3
d_call: -
clone_size: -
cdr3_nt: TGTGCCAGCAGCTTAAACGCGGGAAGCACAGATACGCAGTATTTT
cdr3_aa: CASSLNAGSTDTQYF

v_call: TRBV19
j_call: TRBJ2-7
d_call: -
clone_size: -
cdr3_nt: TGTGCCAGTAAGTCTAACGGAGCCTACGAGCAGTACTTC
cdr3_aa: CASKSNGAYEQYF

v_call: TRBV5-1
j_call: TRBJ2-7
d_call: TRBD1
clone_size: -
cdr3_nt: TGCGCCAGCAGCACTTGGACAGGGCCCTCCTACGAGCAGTACTTC
cdr3_aa: CASSTWTGPSYEQYF

v_call: TRBV7-6
j_call: TRBJ1-6
d_call: TRBD1
clone_size: -
cdr3_nt: TGTGCCAGCAGCTTAACGACAGGGAAGGGTAATTCACCCCTCCACTTT
cdr3_aa: CASSLTTGKGNSPLHF

v_call: TRBV3-1/TRBV3-2
j_call: TRBJ2-6
d_call: -
clone_size: -
cdr3_nt: TGTGCCAGCAGCCCTTCTGGGGCCAACGTCCTGACTTTC
cdr3_aa: CASSPSGANVLTF

v_call: TRBV7-2
j_call: TRBJ2-2
d_call: TRBD1
clone_size: -
cdr3_nt: TGTGCCAGCAGCTTAAGAGGGGCAGGGGGCGGGGAGCTGTTTTTT
cdr3_aa: CASSLRGAGGGELFF

v_call: TRBV7-2
j_call: TRBJ2-3
d_call: TRBD2
clone_size: -
cdr3_nt: TGTGCCAGCAGCACCGGGACTAGCGGGGGGCAGGGTACGCAGTATTTT
cdr3_aa: CASSTGTSGGQGTQYF

v_call: TRBV5-1
j_call: TRBJ2-2
d_call: -
clone_size: -
cdr3_nt: TGCGCCAGCAGCCTTCGCAGGGGCCGGACCGGGGAGCTGTTTTTT
cdr3_aa: CASSLRRGRTGELFF